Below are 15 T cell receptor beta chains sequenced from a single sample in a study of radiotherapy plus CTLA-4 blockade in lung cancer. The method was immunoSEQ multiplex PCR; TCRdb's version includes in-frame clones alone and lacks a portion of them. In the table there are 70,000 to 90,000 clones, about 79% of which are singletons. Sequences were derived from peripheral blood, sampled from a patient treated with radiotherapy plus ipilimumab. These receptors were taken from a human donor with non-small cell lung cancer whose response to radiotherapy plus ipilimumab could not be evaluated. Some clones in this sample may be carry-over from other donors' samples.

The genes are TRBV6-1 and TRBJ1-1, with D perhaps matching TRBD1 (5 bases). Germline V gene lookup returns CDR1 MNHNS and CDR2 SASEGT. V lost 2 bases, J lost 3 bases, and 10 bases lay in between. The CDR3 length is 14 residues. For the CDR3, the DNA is TGTGCCAGCAGTGAAAGGGGAAGAGACACTGAAGCTTTCTTT. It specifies CASSERGRDTEAFF.

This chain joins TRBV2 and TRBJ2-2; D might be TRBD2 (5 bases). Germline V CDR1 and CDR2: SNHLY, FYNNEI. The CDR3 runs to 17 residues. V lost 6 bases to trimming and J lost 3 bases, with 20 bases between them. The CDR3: CASRISNARAHTGELFF. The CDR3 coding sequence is TGTGCCAGCAGGATCTCTAATGCGAGGGCCCACACCGGGGAGCTGTTTTTT.

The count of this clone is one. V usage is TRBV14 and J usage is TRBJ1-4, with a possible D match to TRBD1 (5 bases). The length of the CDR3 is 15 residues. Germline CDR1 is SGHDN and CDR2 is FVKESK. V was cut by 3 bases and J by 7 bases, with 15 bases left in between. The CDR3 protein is CASSQTLGGGEKLFF. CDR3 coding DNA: TGTGCCAGCAGCCAGACCCTCGGGGGGGGTGAAAAACTGTTTTTT. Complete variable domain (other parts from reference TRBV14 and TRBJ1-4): EAGVTQFPSHSVIEKGQTVTLRCDPISGHDNLYWYRRVMGKEIKFLLHFVKESKQDESGMPNNRFLAERTGGTYSTLKVQPAELEDSGVYFCASSQTLGGGEKLFFGSGTQLSVL.

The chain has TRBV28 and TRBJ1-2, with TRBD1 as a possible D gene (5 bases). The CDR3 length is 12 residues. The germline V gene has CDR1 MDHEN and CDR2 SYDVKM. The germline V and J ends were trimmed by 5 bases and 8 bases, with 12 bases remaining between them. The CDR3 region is CASSTWTMGYTF. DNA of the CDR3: TGTGCCAGCAGTACGTGGACAATGGGCTACACCTTC.

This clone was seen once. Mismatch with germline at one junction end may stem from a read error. The CDR3 DNA is TGTGCCAGCAGCCTAGCTCGGGGACGACAGCGGGCTAACTATGGCTACACCTTC. Translation gives CASSLARGRQRANYGYTF. V usage is TRBV7-9 and J usage is TRBJ1-2; D perhaps matches TRBD1 (5 bases). This CDR3 spans 18 amino acids. Germline loops: CDR1 SEHNR, CDR2 FQNEAQ (reference sequence).

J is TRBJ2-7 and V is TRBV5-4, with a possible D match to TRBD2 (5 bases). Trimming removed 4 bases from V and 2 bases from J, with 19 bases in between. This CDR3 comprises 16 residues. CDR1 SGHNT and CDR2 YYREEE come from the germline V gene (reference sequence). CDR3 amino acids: CASSPEAGATPYEQYF. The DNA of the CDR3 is TGTGCCAGCAGCCCGGAGGCCGGAGCAACCCCCTACGAGCAGTACTTC.

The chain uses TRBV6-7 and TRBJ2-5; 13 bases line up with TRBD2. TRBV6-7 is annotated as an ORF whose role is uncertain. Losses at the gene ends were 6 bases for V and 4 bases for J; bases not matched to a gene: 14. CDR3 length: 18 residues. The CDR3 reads CASRPRTSGGLARETQYF. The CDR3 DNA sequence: TGTGCCAGCAGGCCTAGGACTAGCGGGGGCCTCGCTCGAGAGACCCAGTACTTC.

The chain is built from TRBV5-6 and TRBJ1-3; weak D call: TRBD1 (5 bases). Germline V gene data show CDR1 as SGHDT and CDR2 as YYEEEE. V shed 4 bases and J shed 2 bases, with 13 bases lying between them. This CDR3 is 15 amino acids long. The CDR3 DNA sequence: TGTGCCAGCAGCCGGGGGGTGTTGGCTGGAAACACCATATATTTT. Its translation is CASSRGVLAGNTIYF.

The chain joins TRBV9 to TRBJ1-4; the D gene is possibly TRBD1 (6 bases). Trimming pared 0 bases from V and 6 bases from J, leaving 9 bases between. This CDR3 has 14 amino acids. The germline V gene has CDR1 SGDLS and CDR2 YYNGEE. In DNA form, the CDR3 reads TGTGCCAGCAGCGTAGGTGCAGGGGATGAAAAACTGTTTTTT. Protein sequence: CASSVGAGDEKLFF.

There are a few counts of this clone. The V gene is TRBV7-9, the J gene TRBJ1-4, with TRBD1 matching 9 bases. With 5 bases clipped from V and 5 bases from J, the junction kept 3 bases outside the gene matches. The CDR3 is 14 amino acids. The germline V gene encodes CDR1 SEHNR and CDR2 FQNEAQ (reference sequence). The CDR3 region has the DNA TGTGCCAGCAGCCTCGGGACAGGGAATGAAAAACTGTTTTTT. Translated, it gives CASSLGTGNEKLFF.

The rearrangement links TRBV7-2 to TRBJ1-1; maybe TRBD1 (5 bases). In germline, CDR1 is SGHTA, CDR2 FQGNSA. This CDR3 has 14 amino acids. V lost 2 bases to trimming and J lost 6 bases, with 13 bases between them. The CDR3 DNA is TGTGCCAGCAGCTTAAGCTTGCAGGGCTCTGAAGCTTTCTTT. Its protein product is CASSLSLQGSEAFF.

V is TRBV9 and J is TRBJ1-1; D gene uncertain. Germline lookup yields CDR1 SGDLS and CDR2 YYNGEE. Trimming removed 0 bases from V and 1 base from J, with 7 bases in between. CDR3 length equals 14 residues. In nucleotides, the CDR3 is TGTGCCAGCAGCGTAGGCCCCGGGAACACTGAAGCTTTCTTT. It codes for CASSVGPGNTEAFF.

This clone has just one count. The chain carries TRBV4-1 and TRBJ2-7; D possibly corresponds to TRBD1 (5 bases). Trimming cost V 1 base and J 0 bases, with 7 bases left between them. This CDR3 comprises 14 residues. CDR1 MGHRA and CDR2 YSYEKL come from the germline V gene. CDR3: CASSQGQTSYEQYF. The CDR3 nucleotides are TGCGCCAGCAGCCAAGGACAGACCTCCTACGAGCAGTACTTC.

CDR3 in amino acids: CASSAVGGPQHF. The CDR3 nucleotides read TGTGCCAGCAGTGCCGTCGGTGGGCCCCAGCATTTT. The J gene is TRBJ1-5, the V gene TRBV2; D remains ambiguous. Trimming shortened V by 4 bases and J by 9 bases, and 10 bases separated the two germline ends. This CDR3 has 12 amino acids. Germline CDR1 is SNHLY and CDR2 is FYNNEI.

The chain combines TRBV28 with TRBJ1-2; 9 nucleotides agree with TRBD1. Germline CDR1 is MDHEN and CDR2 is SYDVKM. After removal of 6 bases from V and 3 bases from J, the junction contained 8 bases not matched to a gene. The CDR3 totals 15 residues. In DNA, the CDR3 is TGTGCCAGCAGGCAGAGAGGACAGGGGTACTATGGCTACACCTTC. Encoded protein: CASRQRGQGYYGYTF.